This T cell receptor beta chain was recovered during a study of T cells in Graves' hyperthyroidism and ophthalmopathy. For the study at large: Prior to any treatment, at the point of initial diagnosis, peripheral blood was collected. Study outcomes and limitations: In blood, most of the thyroid clonotypes expanded above 0.001 were also present.

A few counts support this clonotype. Its antigen is as yet unknown. Researchers barred patients who had uncontrolled infection, other autoimmune disease, pregnancy or lactation. On the basis of clinical symptoms, serum thyroxine and TRAb, thyroid ultrasound and orbital computed tomography, diagnoses were made. Germline V gene lookup returns CDR1 SGHTA and CDR2 FQGNSA. Between the trimmed V and J ends, which lost 5 bases and 4 bases, there was a span of 14 bases. The CDR3 loop spans 14 amino acids. Using RNA transcripts as the source, TCR beta CDR3 regions were amplified. TCR CDR3 regions were first amplified by RT-PCR with HTBI primers. Via MiXCR, TCRdb re-called the multiplex PCR reads, giving one row per CDR3 protein. The sample lists approximately 420,000 distinct CDR3 sequences, under 15% occurring once.

Material for sequencing was blood. The genes are TRBV7-2 and TRBJ2-5; D is ambiguous. This TCR derives from a woman younger than 45 with Graves' hyperthyroidism. CDR3 nucleotides: TGTGCCAGCAGCGACGTGGGGTGGTCAGAGACCCAGTACTTC. This sequence encodes CASSDVGWSETQYF.